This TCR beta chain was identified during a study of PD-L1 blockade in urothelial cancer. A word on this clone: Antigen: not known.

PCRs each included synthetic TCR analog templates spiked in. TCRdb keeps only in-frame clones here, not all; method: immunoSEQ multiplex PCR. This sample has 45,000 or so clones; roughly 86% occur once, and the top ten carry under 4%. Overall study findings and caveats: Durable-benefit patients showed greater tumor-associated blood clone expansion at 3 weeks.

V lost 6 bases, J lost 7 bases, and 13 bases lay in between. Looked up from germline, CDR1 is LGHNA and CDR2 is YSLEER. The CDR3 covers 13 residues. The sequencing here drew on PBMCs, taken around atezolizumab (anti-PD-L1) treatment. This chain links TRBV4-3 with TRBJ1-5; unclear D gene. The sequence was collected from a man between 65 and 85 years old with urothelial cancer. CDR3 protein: CASSPTLRQPQHF. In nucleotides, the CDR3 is TGCGCCAGCAGTCCTACTCTTCGACAGCCCCAGCATTTT.